The 6 T cell receptor beta chains given below trace back to one sample, sequenced in a study of blood T cell repertoires in COVID-19. Sequenced by immunoSEQ multiplex PCR; TCRdb stores in-frame clones only, minus some. This table holds approximately 92,000 clones, roughly 72% found once. Sequenced material: peripheral blood. The source of these receptors is a woman aged 60-75 years in a cohort sampled during active or convalescent COVID-19.

This chain connects TRBV10-3 to TRBJ2-7; 9 positions agree with TRBD1. J lost 3 bases, V lost 4 bases, and 7 bases had no gene match. From germline, CDR1 is ENHRY and CDR2 SYGVKD. The CDR3 length is 15 residues. CDR3 coding DNA: TGTGCCATCAGTGGTGGGGACAGGGAATTCTACGAGCAGTACTTC. It codes for CAISGGDREFYEQYF.

This clone was picked up a small number of times. The chain combines TRBV18 with TRBJ1-2, with D unresolved. The germline V and J ends were trimmed by 3 bases and 5 bases, with 10 bases remaining between them. This CDR3 has 13 residues. CDR1 is KGHSH and CDR2 is LQKENI in the germline V gene. The CDR3 DNA is TGTGCCAGCTCACCGGAGGTGGAGTATGGCTACACCTTC. Translating it yields CASSPEVEYGYTF. Variable domain in full (rest from reference TRBV18 and TRBJ1-2): NAGVMQNPRHLVRRRGQEARLRCSPMKGHSHVYWYRQLPEEGLKFMVYLQKENIIDESGMPKERFSAEFPKEGPSILRIQQVVRGDSAAYFCASSPEVEYGYTFGSGTRLTVV.

V usage is TRBV19 and J usage is TRBJ1-6; 9 positions agree with TRBD1. The CDR3 is 15 residues long. Germline CDR1 reads LNHDA; CDR2 reads SQIVND (reference sequence). V lost 3 bases to trimming and J lost 8 bases; unmatched junction nucleotides: 5. The CDR3 sequence: CASSIEGTGYSPLHF. For the CDR3, the DNA is TGTGCCAGTAGTATTGAAGGGACAGGGTATTCACCCCTCCACTTT.

In its sample, this clone was seen a few times. The chain uses TRBV27 and TRBJ2-7; 9 nucleotides line up with TRBD1. In germline, CDR1 is MNHEY, CDR2 SMNVEV (reference sequence). Trimming at V came to 5 bases and at J to 3 bases, leaving 5 bases not matched to a gene. The CDR3 covers 14 residues. CDR3 sequence reads: CASSPGTGFYEQYF. CDR3 nucleotides: TGTGCCAGCAGTCCGGGGACAGGGTTCTACGAGCAGTACTTC.

Only one count was recorded for this clone. The rearrangement uses TRBV9 and TRBJ2-7; weak D call: TRBD1 (7 bases). CDR1 SGDLS and CDR2 YYNGEE come from the germline V gene. The V gene lost 3 bases and the J gene lost 3 bases, with 16 bases spanning the gap. The CDR3 is 15 residues long. CDR3 bases: TGTGCCAGCAGCGAGGGGGGACAGACATACTACGAGCAGTACTTC. Protein product: CASSEGGQTYYEQYF.

The chain combines TRBV2 with TRBJ1-4; 7 bases line up with TRBD1. Per the germline V gene, CDR1 is SNHLY and CDR2 is FYNNEI. J gave up 3 bases and V 5 bases, and 6 bases lay outside the gene matches. This CDR3 is 15 amino acids long. CDR3 sequence (DNA): TGTGCCAGCAGTCCTACAGGGGTTGCTAATGAAAAACTGTTTTTT. Amino acid sequence: CASSPTGVANEKLFF.